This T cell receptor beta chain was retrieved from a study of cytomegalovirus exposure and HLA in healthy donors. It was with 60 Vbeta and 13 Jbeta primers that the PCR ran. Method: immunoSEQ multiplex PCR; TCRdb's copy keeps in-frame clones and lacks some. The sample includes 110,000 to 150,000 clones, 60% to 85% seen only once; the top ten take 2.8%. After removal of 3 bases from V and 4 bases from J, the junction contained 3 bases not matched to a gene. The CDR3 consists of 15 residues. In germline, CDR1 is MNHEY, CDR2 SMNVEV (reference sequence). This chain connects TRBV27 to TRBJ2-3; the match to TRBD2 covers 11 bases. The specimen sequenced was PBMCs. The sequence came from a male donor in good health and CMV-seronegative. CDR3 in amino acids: CASSFSGRGADTQYF. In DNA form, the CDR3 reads TGTGCCAGCAGTTTTAGCGGGAGGGGTGCAGATACGCAGTATTTT.